A single sample is the source of the 2 T cell receptor beta chains below, sequenced in a study of blood T cell repertoires in COVID-19. The repertoire was sequenced with immunoSEQ multiplex PCR; TCRdb's copy has only in-frame clones and lacks some. The table lists almost 500,000 clones, roughly nine tenths of them singletons. The sample taken for sequencing was PBMCs or T cells enriched from blood (not recorded which). These receptors all stem from a woman aged 60-75 years who had recovered from COVID-19.

J is TRBJ1-5 and V is TRBV7-2, with 7 bases that match TRBD1. With V trimmed by 5 bases and J by 1 base, 5 bases remained unmatched. CDR1 and CDR2 from the germline V gene are SGHTA and FQGNSA. The CDR3 is 15 residues long. CDR3 DNA sequence: TGTGCCAGCAGCCCCGGACAGGCGAGCAATCAGCCCCAGCATTTT. Amino acids: CASSPGQASNQPQHF. Looking up the rest from reference TRBV7-2 and TRBJ1-5 gives the full variable domain: GAGVSQSPSNKVTEKGKDVELRCDPISGHTALYWYRQSLGQGLEFLIYFQGNSAPDKSGLPSDRFSAERTGGSVSTLTIQRTQQEDSAVYLCASSPGQASNQPQHFGDGTRLSIL.

The CDR3 here is CASRQVSGEETQYF. In DNA, the CDR3 is TGCGCCAGCAGGCAGGTTAGCGGGGAAGAGACCCAGTACTTC. The chain links TRBV5-1 to TRBJ2-5; 8 bases are shared with TRBD2. V lost 5 bases, J lost 3 bases, and 6 bases stayed unmatched. The CDR3 sequence is 14 residues long. CDR1 SGHRS and CDR2 YFSETQ come from the germline V gene.